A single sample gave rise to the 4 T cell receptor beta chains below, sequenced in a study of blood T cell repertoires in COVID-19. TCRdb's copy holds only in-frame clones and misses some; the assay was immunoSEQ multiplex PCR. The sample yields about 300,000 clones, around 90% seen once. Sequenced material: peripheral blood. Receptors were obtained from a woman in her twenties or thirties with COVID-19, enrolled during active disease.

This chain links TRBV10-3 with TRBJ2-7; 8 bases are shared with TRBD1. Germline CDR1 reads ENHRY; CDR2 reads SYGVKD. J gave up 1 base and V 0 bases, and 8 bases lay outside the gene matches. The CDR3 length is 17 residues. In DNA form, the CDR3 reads TGTGCCATCAGTGAGTCGACAGGGGCGCAAAGGTCCTACGAGCAGTACTTC. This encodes CAISESTGAQRSYEQYF.

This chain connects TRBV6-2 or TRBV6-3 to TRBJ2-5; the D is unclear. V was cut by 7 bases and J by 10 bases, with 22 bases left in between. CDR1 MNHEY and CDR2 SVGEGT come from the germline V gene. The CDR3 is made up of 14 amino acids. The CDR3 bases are TGTGCCAGCAACCCTGGCGGATCCTCAGTGAGCCAGTACTTC. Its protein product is CASNPGGSSVSQYF.

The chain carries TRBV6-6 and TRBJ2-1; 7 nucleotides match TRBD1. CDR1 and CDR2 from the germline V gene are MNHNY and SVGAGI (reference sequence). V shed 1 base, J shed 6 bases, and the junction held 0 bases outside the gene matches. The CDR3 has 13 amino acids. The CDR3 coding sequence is TGTGCCAGCAGTTACTGGGACAGCAATGAGCAGTTCTTC. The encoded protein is CASSYWDSNEQFF.

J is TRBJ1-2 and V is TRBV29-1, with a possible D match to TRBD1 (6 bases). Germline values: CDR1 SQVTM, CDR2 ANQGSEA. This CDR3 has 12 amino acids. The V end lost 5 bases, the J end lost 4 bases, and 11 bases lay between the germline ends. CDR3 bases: TGCAGCGTTATTGGACAGATCTATGGCTACACCTTC. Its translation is CSVIGQIYGYTF.